The 23 T cell receptor beta chains below all came from one sample that was sequenced in a study of response to subunit inactivated influenza vaccine (dated by TCRdb to between 2017 and 2018). Library preparation employed RT-PCR. The sequencer listed for this sample is Illumina HiSeq 2500. Clones were called with MiXCR by TCRdb after fastp trimmed the public reads at Q25, and only in-frame beta chains were retained. Each entry merges the rows of one CDR3 protein and shows their most common DNA and genes. The sample profile shows under 200,000 distinct CDR3 sequences; approximately 12% of them were found once. The ten top clones hold 29% of the sample. This same sample was also part of a study on T cells expressing NK-cell markers. As that second paper reports: 5'RACE template switching, by which a universal primer site and unique molecular identifiers were added, was used to make TCR beta cDNA libraries.

The material was CD8+ T cells sorted from PBMCs, obtained approximately 12 days after vaccination. Receptor source: a man aged 50-59 years who received an inactivated influenza vaccine. Donor details come from another sample of the same person, matched by shared clones.

J is TRBJ1-3 and V is TRBV6-4; D might be TRBD1 (6 bases). The CDR3 length is 15 residues. Trimming stripped 8 bases from V and 6 bases from J, with 20 bases between. CDR1 and CDR2 from the germline V gene are MRHNA and SNTAGT. CDR3 bases: TGTGCCAGCGAAGACAGGTTTGGGGGGGCAAACACCATATATTTT. Translating it yields CASEDRFGGANTIYF.

V usage is TRBV5-1 and J usage is TRBJ2-3; no firm D call. V lost 1 base and J 3 bases, leaving 3 bases between the germline ends. This CDR3 is built from 12 residues. Per the germline V gene, CDR1 is SGHRS and CDR2 is YFSETQ. The CDR3 sequence is CASSLRTDTQYF. The CDR3 region has the DNA TGCGCCAGCAGCTTGAGAACAGATACGCAGTATTTT.

This chain links TRBV5-6 with TRBJ2-7; D possibly corresponds to TRBD1 (6 bases). Between the trimmed V and J ends, which lost 0 bases and 3 bases, there was a span of 10 bases. Germline loops: CDR1 SGHDT, CDR2 YYEEEE. This CDR3 contains 14 residues. The CDR3 bases are TGTGCCAGCAGCTTGGGTCAGGGGAACTACGAGCAGTACTTC. Protein product: CASSLGQGNYEQYF. Full variable domain (rest looked up from reference TRBV5-6 and TRBJ2-7): DAGVTQSPTHLIKTRGQQVTLRCSPKSGHDTVSWYQQALGQGPQFIFQYYEEEERQRGNFPDRFSGHQFPNYSSELNVNALLLGDSALYLCASSLGQGNYEQYFGPGTRLTVT.

This sequence joins TRBV7-8 and TRBJ2-4; D unresolved. The CDR3 contains 15 residues. V gave up 4 bases and J gave up 7 bases, with 17 bases separating them. Germline CDR1 SGHVS, CDR2 FQNEAQ. The CDR3 protein is CASSSSLPECNIQYF. In DNA form, the CDR3 reads TGTGCCAGCAGCTCCTCCCTCCCCGAGTGCAACATTCAGTACTTC.

This clonotype was detected ten times or more. The V gene is TRBV4-1, the J gene TRBJ1-5, with 7 bases identical to TRBD1. The CDR3 covers 15 residues. V was clipped by 5 bases and J by 1 base; unmatched bases: 5. Germline CDR1 is MGHRA and CDR2 is YSYEKL. CDR3 in amino acids: CASSLQGSSNQPQHF. As DNA, the CDR3 is TGCGCCAGCAGCTTACAGGGGAGCAGCAATCAGCCCCAGCATTTT.

CDR3: CATSTGGDDTQYF. In nucleotides, the CDR3 is TGTGCCACCAGCACGGGAGGAGACGATACGCAGTATTTT. This chain links TRBV15 with TRBJ2-3, with 7 positions matching TRBD2. The ends lost 4 bases at V and 6 bases at J; junction bases unmatched: 4. This CDR3 region has 13 residues. Germline V gene data show CDR1 as LNHNV and CDR2 as YYDKDF (reference sequence).

This clonotype was seen a handful of times. This sequence joins TRBV30 and TRBJ2-3; perhaps TRBD1 as D (6 bases). Germline values: CDR1 GTSNPN, CDR2 SVGIG (reference sequence). This CDR3 comprises 15 residues. Trimming took off 0 bases at V and 2 bases at J, with 12 bases between the two ends. The CDR3 DNA sequence: TGTGCCTGGAGTGTAGGAGCAGGGGCCACAGATACGCAGTATTTT. Protein: CAWSVGAGATDTQYF.

Many counts were recorded for this clonotype. The V and J genes are TRBV29-1 and TRBJ2-3; TRBD1 matches 7 bases. The J segment lost 2 bases and the V segment lost 4 bases, leaving 9 bases of the junction unmatched. Germline V CDR1 and CDR2: SQVTM, ANQGSEA. CDR3 size: 15 residues. CDR3 DNA sequence: TGCAGCGTTGGGGGGACAGTCTACCTCACAGATACGCAGTATTTT. This sequence encodes CSVGGTVYLTDTQYF.

This clonotype was detected once. The CDR3 DNA follows: TGTGCCAGCAGCGAAAGAGGGGGATACGAGCAGTACTTC. This encodes CASSERGGYEQYF. The J gene is TRBJ2-7, the V gene TRBV3-1; D possibly corresponds to TRBD1 (6 bases). Trimming cost V 5 bases and J 4 bases, with 12 bases left between them. This CDR3 is built from 13 residues. Germline assignment: CDR1 LGHDT and CDR2 YNNKEL (reference sequence).

The CDR3 DNA reads TGTGCCAGCAGTTTCGGACAGCCCCTGGGCAATGAGCAGTTCTTC. This translates into CASSFGQPLGNEQFF. The rearrangement joins TRBV12-3 or TRBV12-4 to TRBJ2-1; a weak D match, TRBD1 (6 bases). V lost 3 bases and J 6 bases, leaving 15 bases between the germline ends. The CDR3 sequence is 15 residues long.

This clonotype was picked up many times. The chain recombines TRBV4-1 with TRBJ1-6; D call uncertain. V was clipped by 3 bases and J by 0 bases, with 3 bases between them. The CDR3 loop spans 14 amino acids. Germline V gene data show CDR1 as MGHRA and CDR2 as YSYEKL. The CDR3 spells CASSHSSYNSPLHF. CDR3 sequence (DNA): TGCGCCAGCAGCCACAGCTCCTATAATTCACCCCTCCACTTT.

This clonotype was recorded a few times. The gene calls are TRBV7-9 and TRBJ2-7; D may be TRBD2 (6 bases). V lost 4 bases to trimming and J lost 3 bases, with 19 bases between them. Germline V gene sequence: CDR1 SEHNR, CDR2 FQNEAQ (reference sequence). The CDR3 contains 16 residues. Here the CDR3 reads CASSYSPGTGVYEQYF. Here the CDR3 DNA reads TGTGCCAGCAGCTACAGCCCCGGGACTGGCGTCTACGAGCAGTACTTC.

In its sample, this clonotype was seen many times. This chain joins TRBV4-3 and TRBJ2-7, with D uncertain. With 0 bases removed from V and 1 base from J, the gap between germline ends came to 4 bases. Per the germline V gene, CDR1 is LGHNA and CDR2 is YSLEER. The length of the CDR3 is 13 residues. The CDR3 DNA reads as TGCGCCAGCAGCCAAGACAGATCCTACGAGCAGTACTTC. It specifies CASSQDRSYEQYF.

This clonotype came up a few times. This chain joins TRBV12-3 or TRBV12-4 and TRBJ2-2, with 9 bases fitting TRBD2. The V segment lost 6 bases and the J segment 1 base; nucleotides outside the gene matches: 6. The length of the CDR3 is 16 residues. The CDR3 nucleotides read TGTGCCAGCAGCCGAGGGACTAGCATGAACACCGGGGAGCTGTTTTTT. Translating it yields CASSRGTSMNTGELFF.

This CDR3 is CASSPDLGPRGANVLTF. CDR3 nucleotides: TGTGCCAGCAGCCCCGATCTCGGTCCTCGGGGGGCCAACGTCCTGACTTTC. The genes are TRBV7-6 and TRBJ2-6, with D hard to call. V was clipped by 5 bases and J by 4 bases, with 18 bases between them. The germline V gene encodes CDR1 SGHVS and CDR2 FNYEAQ. This CDR3 contains 17 residues. The full variable domain, its missing parts supplied by reference TRBV7-6 and TRBJ2-6, is GAGVSQSPRYKVTKRGQDVALRCDPISGHVSLYWYRQALGQGPEFLTYFNYEAQQDKSGLPNDRFSAERPEGSISTLTIQRTEQRDSAMYRCASSPDLGPRGANVLTFGAGSRLTVL.

The chain couples TRBV20-1 to TRBJ1-6; the match to TRBD1 covers 8 bases. Germline assignment: CDR1 DFQATT and CDR2 SNEGSKA (reference sequence). J was trimmed by 8 bases and V by 5 bases; bases with no gene match: 5. There are 13 residues in the CDR3. CDR3 residues: CSASTGDYSPLHF. The CDR3 DNA sequence: TGCAGTGCTTCGACAGGGGATTATTCACCCCTCCACTTT.

This clonotype has just a few counts. The chain is built from TRBV20-1 and TRBJ2-7, with D perhaps matching TRBD1 (6 bases). From germline, CDR1 is DFQATT and CDR2 SNEGSKA (reference sequence). V was cut by 2 bases and J by 4 bases, with 15 bases left in between. CDR3 length: 14 amino acids. The CDR3 bases are TGCAGTGCTAGATTAAGCCAGGGGCTGTACGAGCAGTACTTC. This codes for CSARLSQGLYEQYF.

This clonotype was seen more than once but under ten times. The chain employs TRBV7-9 and TRBJ2-6; 7 nucleotides agree with TRBD2. Germline V CDR1 and CDR2: SEHNR, FQNEAQ (reference sequence). The CDR3 consists of 17 residues. Germline trimming cut 4 bases from V and 3 bases from J; bases unmatched to any gene: 9. The CDR3 region is CASSSTRRGVGANVLTF. The CDR3 DNA reads TGTGCCAGCAGCTCGACTCGTCGGGGGGTTGGGGCCAACGTCCTGACTTTC.

The CDR3 DNA reads as TGTGCCAGCAGTTACCCCAGGGGGACTAGCGGGACTAGCACAGATACGCAGTATTTT. Amino acid sequence: CASSYPRGTSGTSTDTQYF. The genes are TRBV6-5 and TRBJ2-3; the match to TRBD2 covers 13 bases. Germline V gene data show CDR1 as MNHEY and CDR2 as SVGAGI. The V segment lost 2 bases and the J segment 0 bases; nucleotides outside the gene matches: 8. The CDR3 loop spans 19 amino acids.

This clonotype has more than one count but fewer than ten. The J gene is TRBJ1-1, the V gene TRBV4-1, with D possibly being TRBD1 (5 bases). The CDR3 covers 15 residues. V gave up 5 bases and J gave up 0 bases, with 13 bases separating them. Germline V gene lookup returns CDR1 MGHRA and CDR2 YSYEKL. CDR3 DNA sequence: TGCGCCAGCAGCAAGGGGTCAGGGATGAACACTGAAGCTTTCTTT. Translating gives CASSKGSGMNTEAFF.

This clonotype was recorded at least ten times. The gene calls are TRBV6-5 and TRBJ1-4; 8 nucleotides align to TRBD1. The CDR3 has 15 amino acids. CDR1 is MNHEY and CDR2 is SVGAGI in the germline V gene. The J segment lost 8 bases and the V segment lost 0 bases, leaving 5 bases of the junction unmatched. The CDR3 coding sequence is TGTGCCAGCAGTTACTCGGGACAGGTCTTAGAAAAACTGTTTTTT. Its protein is CASSYSGQVLEKLFF.

This clonotype was detected only a few times. This chain uses TRBV5-1 with TRBJ1-2; D is undetermined. Per germline, CDR1 SGHRS and CDR2 YFSETQ. The V gene lost 1 base and the J gene lost 3 bases, with 13 bases spanning the gap. This CDR3 has 15 amino acids. The CDR3 protein is CASSLIDTTYYGYTF. The CDR3 nucleotides are TGCGCCAGCAGCTTGATTGACACCACATACTATGGCTACACCTTC.

This clonotype was seen many times. CDR3 amino acids: CASIPFDGVKGNTGELFF. The CDR3 DNA is TGTGCCAGCATCCCCTTCGACGGGGTAAAAGGGAACACCGGGGAGCTGTTTTTT. The chain couples TRBV6-2 or TRBV6-3 to TRBJ2-2, with a possible D match to TRBD2 (5 bases). The CDR3 has 18 amino acids. Germline CDR1 is MNHEY and CDR2 is SVGEGT. Trimming left V 7 bases short and J 1 base short, with 22 bases between.